This entry lists 13 T cell receptor beta chains sequenced from one sample in a study of vaccination effects on CD4 cells after COVID-19. Assay: immunoSEQ multiplex PCR; the TCRdb copy retains only in-frame clones and omits some. The sample holds tens of thousands of clones, over 70% seen once. Which antigens these TCRs recognize remains unknown. After less than 11 days in culture, the CD4+ T cells were isolated. The vaccine given was either BNT162b2 or mRNA-1273, in two doses. The sample consisted of CD4+ T cells from PBMCs cultured without peptide, taken after COVID-19 vaccination. These receptors all come from a human donor who received a COVID-19 vaccine.

The V gene is TRBV5-6, the J gene TRBJ2-1; D is unclear. V shed 3 bases and J shed 0 bases, with 13 bases lying between them. The CDR3 covers 16 residues. Germline V gene lookup returns CDR1 SGHDT and CDR2 YYEEEE. The CDR3 spells CASSSLTELSYNEQFF. DNA for the CDR3: TGTGCCAGCAGCTCCCTGACTGAACTCTCCTACAATGAGCAGTTCTTC.

This chain links TRBV24-1 with TRBJ2-5, with TRBD1 matching 11 bases. Germline lookup yields CDR1 KGHDR and CDR2 SFDVKD. The CDR3 sequence is 15 residues long. V was pared by 3 bases and J by 5 bases, with 4 bases of the junction left unmatched. The CDR3 bases are TGTGCCACCAGTGATGCGGGACAGGGGGTGGAGACCCAGTACTTC. The encoded protein is CATSDAGQGVETQYF.

This clone appeared a few times. This chain connects TRBV14 to TRBJ1-1, with D uncertain. Trimming cost V 2 bases and J 1 base, with 8 bases left between them. The CDR3 is 14 amino acids. Germline V gene data show CDR1 as SGHDN and CDR2 as FVKESK. CDR3 DNA sequence: TGTGCCAGCAGCCAATCCCCCGGGAACACTGAAGCTTTCTTT. Translation gives CASSQSPGNTEAFF.

This chain joins TRBV30 and TRBJ2-1; D possibly corresponds to TRBD1 (6 bases). Germline CDR1 and CDR2: GTSNPN and SVGIG (reference sequence). This CDR3 contains 14 residues. V was shortened by 3 bases and J by 7 bases, with 16 bases between the two germline ends. The CDR3 is CAWSALQGWNEQFF. For the CDR3, the DNA is TGTGCCTGGAGCGCTCTGCAGGGGTGGAATGAGCAGTTCTTC.

The CDR3 sequence is CASSLGRTYEQYV. CDR3 in DNA: TGTGCCAGCAGCCTCGGCAGGACCTACGAGCAGTACGTC. The chain combines TRBV5-6 with TRBJ2-7; D call uncertain. V was pared by 4 bases and J by 2 bases, with 10 bases between. Per the germline V gene, CDR1 is SGHDT and CDR2 is YYEEEE. The CDR3 has 13 residues.

The CDR3 spells CASSPWPYNEQFF. In DNA form, the CDR3 reads TGTGCCAGCAGTCCCTGGCCCTACAATGAGCAGTTCTTC. The chain employs TRBV27 and TRBJ2-1; D gene unclear. The CDR3 has 13 amino acids. Germline V gene data show CDR1 as MNHEY and CDR2 as SMNVEV (reference sequence). Between the trimmed V and J ends, which lost 5 bases and 2 bases, there was a span of 7 bases.

The chain combines TRBV12-3 or TRBV12-4 with TRBJ2-5; 7 bases fit TRBD2. The CDR3 runs 13 residues. Germline trimming cut 6 bases from V and 5 bases from J; bases unmatched to any gene: 6. The CDR3 spells CASRGGAVETQYF. The CDR3 nucleotides are TGTGCCAGCAGGGGAGGGGCGGTCGAGACCCAGTACTTC.

V is TRBV5-1 and J is TRBJ1-2; 10 nucleotides match TRBD1. Germline values: CDR1 SGHRS, CDR2 YFSETQ. The CDR3 contains 15 residues. Trimming removed 4 bases from V and 4 bases from J; junction bases left unmatched: 7. The CDR3, as DNA: TGCGCCAGCAGCCTAGGACAGGGGGTGGCCTATGGCTACACCTTC. Residues: CASSLGQGVAYGYTF. Full variable domain (missing parts from reference TRBV5-1 and TRBJ1-2): KAGVTQTPRYLIKTRGQQVTLSCSPISGHRSVSWYQQTPGQGLQFLFEYFSETQRNKGNFPGRFSGRQFSNSRSEMNVSTLELGDSALYLCASSLGQGVAYGYTFGSGTRLTVV.

The rearrangement joins TRBV28 to TRBJ1-2; TRBD1 aligns across 8 bases. With V trimmed by 5 bases and J by 3 bases, 5 bases remained unmatched. The CDR3 consists of 14 residues. Germline values: CDR1 MDHEN, CDR2 SYDVKM. In DNA form, the CDR3 reads TGTGCCAGCAGTACTACAGGGGGAGACTATGGCTACACCTTC. Its translation: CASSTTGGDYGYTF.

This rearrangement joins TRBV6-5 to TRBJ1-6; no reliable D call. This CDR3 is built from 16 residues. Trimming removed 2 bases from V and 0 bases from J, with 8 bases in between. In germline, CDR1 is MNHEY, CDR2 SVGAGI. The CDR3 DNA sequence: TGTGCCAGCAGTTACGCGGGCCTCTCCTATAATTCACCCCTCCACTTT. This encodes CASSYAGLSYNSPLHF.

The sample holds a few counts of this clone. This chain joins TRBV6-5 and TRBJ2-4; no reliable D call. Looked up from germline, CDR1 is MNHEY and CDR2 is SVGAGI. This CDR3 comprises 13 residues. Trimming removed 3 bases from V and 9 bases from J, with 12 bases in between. The CDR3 reads CASSYQLETIQYF. The CDR3 bases are TGTGCCAGCAGTTATCAGTTGGAAACCATTCAGTACTTC.

This clone has just a few counts. V and J are TRBV30 and TRBJ1-4; D gene uncertain. Deletions cut 1 base from V and 7 bases from J, with 4 bases between. CDR3 length equals 11 residues. CDR1 and CDR2 (germline): GTSNPN, SVGIG (reference sequence). CDR3 sequence (DNA): TGTGCCTGGAGTGGGCTTGAAAAACTGTTTTTT. This gives the protein CAWSGLEKLFF.

This clone was detected only once. This chain connects TRBV2 to TRBJ1-2; a weak D match, TRBD1 (6 bases). Germline CDR1 SNHLY, CDR2 FYNNEI. The CDR3 sequence is 14 residues long. The V end lost 4 bases, the J end lost 2 bases, and 11 bases lay between the germline ends. Written as DNA, the CDR3 is TGTGCCAGCAGTGTAGGGGGTCCCAACTATGGCTACACCTTC. It encodes CASSVGGPNYGYTF. The entire variable domain, with the rest obtained from reference TRBV2 and TRBJ1-2, is as follows: EPEVTQTPSHQVTQMGQEVILRCVPISNHLYFYWYRQILGQKVEFLVSFYNNEISEKSEIFDDQFSVERPDGSNFTLKIRSTKLEDSAMYFCASSVGGPNYGYTFGSGTRLTVV.